The present TCR beta chain was sequenced within a study of T-cell reconstitution after alpha-beta-depleted transplantation in children. Study observations and caveats: Fresh T-cell production supplied most of the T-cell counts and diversity seen one year after transplant. It was reported that alpha-beta T cells came from several hundred expanded graft clones (about two months after transplant). Where some patients showed high TCRbeta diversity at day 60, it came from recipient T cells and thymic progenitors that had survived.

This clonotype has more than one count but fewer than ten. Its antigen remains unidentified. CDR1 is SGHRS, CDR2 YFSETQ, per germline. The V segment lost 2 bases and the J segment 5 bases; nucleotides outside the gene matches: 5. The CDR3 is 14 residues long. Unique molecular identifiers were used in preparing the TCRbeta library. One entry per CDR3 protein results from TCRdb running MiXCR on the PCR reads. This sample has 700,000 to 950,000 distinct CDR3 sequences, with under 20% found just once. The source material was PBMCs, mostly from graft donor cells, sampled 360 days after TCRalphabeta/CD19-depleted stem cell transplant. The sequence derives from a male patient younger than 18 who had a stem cell transplant for acute lymphoblastic leukemia, so the T cells may come from the graft donor. The chain is built from TRBV5-1 and TRBJ2-7; 9 bases match TRBD1. As DNA, the CDR3 is TGCGCCAGCAGCTTAGGGGACAGGGCCCACGAGCAGTACTTC. As protein: CASSLGDRAHEQYF.